The 12 T cell receptor beta chains listed next were all sequenced from one sample in a study of technical replicates of blood from a few donors (dated by TCRdb to the late 2010s). Library preparation employed the immunoSEQ multiplex PCR assay. Sourced from immuneACCESS, this table was stored by TCRdb with only in-frame sequences that have V and J called. A share of the clones is absent; for the studies checked, an unresolved V gene accounts for under half, and the remainder has no known explanation. This sample is represented by tens of thousands of clones; around 94% of them were singletons. The ten largest make up 0.2% to 0.3% of the sample. The sample comprised T cells isolated from PBMCs. Receptors were obtained from a human donor in good health.

The V call is TRBV6-5, the J call TRBJ1-2; no definite D call. V lost 6 bases and J lost 3, with 5 bases in between. CDR1 is MNHEY and CDR2 is SVGAGI in the germline V gene. This CDR3 is 11 amino acids long. Here the CDR3 reads CASRADYGYTF. Here the CDR3 DNA reads TGTGCCAGCAGGGCCGACTATGGCTACACCTTC.

This clone was observed once. The gene calls are TRBV19 and TRBJ1-2, with 7 nucleotides matching TRBD1. The CDR3 contains 14 residues. Unmatched junction bases numbered 8, after V lost 4 bases and J lost 6 bases. Looked up from germline, CDR1 is LNHDA and CDR2 is SQIVND (reference sequence). The CDR3 loop is CASSSGTASHGYTF. The CDR3 DNA reads as TGTGCCAGTAGTAGCGGGACAGCCTCTCATGGCTACACCTTC.

The chain recombines TRBV11-2 with TRBJ2-7, with 7 bases lining up with TRBD1. This CDR3 is built from 17 residues. Germline-derived CDR1 and CDR2 are SGHAT and FQNNGV. V trimming: 2 bases; J trimming: 3 bases; junction bases outside the gene matches: 13. CDR3 coding DNA: TGTGCCAGCAGCTTAAGGGACAGCCCTCCGGCCCACTACGAGCAGTACTTC. It encodes CASSLRDSPPAHYEQYF.

The V gene is TRBV27, the J gene TRBJ2-2, with 11 bases matching TRBD2. J was trimmed by 6 bases and V by 7 bases; bases with no gene match: 7. The length of the CDR3 is 15 residues. CDR1 MNHEY and CDR2 SMNVEV come from the germline V gene (reference sequence). The CDR3 DNA reads TGTGCCAGCATCTCGGCTAGCGGGGGGTCCGGGGAGCTGTTTTTT. It codes for CASISASGGSGELFF.

This clone has only one observation. The chain uses TRBV5-1 and TRBJ2-2; perhaps TRBD1 as D (5 bases). Looked up from germline, CDR1 is SGHRS and CDR2 is YFSETQ. The CDR3 is 15 amino acids. V gave up 0 bases and J gave up 5 bases, with 11 bases separating them. The CDR3, as DNA: TGCGCCAGCAGCTTGGCGCAGGGTTGGACCGGGGAGCTGTTTTTT. Translated, it gives CASSLAQGWTGELFF.

V and J are TRBV7-9 and TRBJ2-7, with TRBD1 matching 10 bases. With 2 bases clipped from V and 5 bases from J, the junction kept 3 bases outside the gene matches. CDR1 is SEHNR, CDR2 FQNEAQ, per germline (reference sequence). CDR3 length: 14 amino acids. The DNA of the CDR3 is TGTGCCAGCAGCTTATATGGGACAGGGGACGAGCAGTACTTC. It yields the protein CASSLYGTGDEQYF.

On this clone itself: At one of its ends the junction is not consistent with the germline gene, which may arise from a read error. V gene TRBV2 combines with J gene TRBJ2-1; 8 bases are a match to TRBD2. The CDR3 loop spans 15 amino acids. Germline-derived CDR1 and CDR2 are SNHLY and FYNNEI. The CDR3 loop is CASNERGLVRDEQFF. The CDR3 DNA reads TGTGCCAGCAATGAAAGGGGACTAGTTCGGGATGAGCAGTTCTTC.

The chain carries TRBV6-6 and TRBJ1-2; 10 bases match TRBD1. The CDR3 runs 14 residues. Germline V gene data show CDR1 as MNHNY and CDR2 as SVGAGI (reference sequence). V trimming: 10 bases; J trimming: 5 bases; junction bases outside the gene matches: 10. The CDR3 DNA reads as TGTGCCACAACCCCGGGACAGGGGACATATGGCTACACCTTC. Translation gives CATTPGQGTYGYTF.

V usage is TRBV5-4 and J usage is TRBJ2-1; 8 nucleotides align to TRBD2. The CDR3 runs to 15 residues. The J segment lost 0 bases and the V segment lost 4 bases, leaving 3 bases of the junction unmatched. Germline CDR1 is SGHNT and CDR2 is YYREEE (reference sequence). This chain's CDR3 is CASSPGGVSYNEQFF. The CDR3 DNA reads TGTGCCAGCAGCCCGGGAGGGGTCTCCTACAATGAGCAGTTCTTC.

V and J are TRBV9 and TRBJ2-3, with 7 positions matching TRBD1. V was pared by 0 bases and J by 0 bases, with 1 base of the junction left unmatched. Germline assignment: CDR1 SGDLS and CDR2 YYNGEE. CDR3 length equals 15 residues. As DNA, the CDR3 is TGTGCCAGCAGCGTAGCGGGACAGAGCACAGATACGCAGTATTTT. Protein sequence: CASSVAGQSTDTQYF.

V and J are TRBV19 and TRBJ2-5; 11 bases align to TRBD2. This CDR3 region has 15 residues. The V and J ends lost 9 bases and 1 base, in that order; junction bases with no gene match: 7. Germline V gives CDR1 LNHDA, CDR2 SQIVND (reference sequence). The CDR3 sequence: CASKSSGGSQETQYF. The CDR3 coding sequence is TGTGCCAGCAAGTCTAGCGGGGGGTCCCAAGAGACCCAGTACTTC.

DNA of the CDR3: TGTGCCAGCAGCGCCGGGGTGTTTGGCGCGGGCACTGAAGCTTTCTTT. This translates into CASSAGVFGAGTEAFF. The chain combines TRBV16 with TRBJ1-1; no firm D call. Between the trimmed V and J ends, which lost 5 bases and 4 bases, there was a span of 20 bases. Germline values: CDR1 KGHSY, CDR2 FQNENV. This CDR3 has 16 residues.